These T cell receptor beta chains were read from a single sample in a study of blood T cells in healthy people across ages. TCRdb independently ran MiXCR on the 5' RACE reads; one entry per CDR3 protein. The sample contains about 1.1 million distinct CDR3 sequences, roughly two fifths of which appear only once. The sample was blood. The receptors stem from a man younger than 30 in good health. Both conserved end residues are part of each CDR3. Fields, in order: D gene, V gene, clone size, J gene, CDR3 DNA, CDR3 protein. The D gene is left open where the match is weak. Clone size is given for some rows only: seen once, a few or many times, or a class if the clone is expanded.

>NA|TRBV7-2|NA|TRBJ1-2
TGTGCCAGCAGCTTAGCAGCAGCACGCTACACCTTC
CASSLAAARYTF
>TRBD1|TRBV29-1|NA|TRBJ1-1
TGCAGCGGCCGGGACAGCCGCCCCTCCAAAACACAGAACACTGAAGCTTTCTTT
CSGRDSRPSKTQNTEAFF
>NA|TRBV6-5|few|TRBJ1-1
TGTGCCAGCAGTTACTCGGTTGGGGCGGACACTGAAGCTTTCTTT
CASSYSVGADTEAFF
>NA|TRBV18|NA|TRBJ1-2
TGTGCCAGCTCACCGGTCCTGGCGGTCTATGGCTACACCTTC
CASSPVLAVYGYTF
>NA|TRBV21-1|NA|TRBJ2-1
TGTACCAGCGGCAAAGTAGCGGGGCGTCGGTACAATGAGCAGTTCTTC
CTSGKVAGRRYNEQFF
>TRBD1|TRBV3-1|NA|TRBJ2-1
TGTGCCAGCAGCCAAGTCCCACCCCGACAGGGTACCTACAATGAGCAGTTCTTC
CASSQVPPRQGTYNEQFF
>NA|TRBV7-9|NA|TRBJ2-7
TGTGCCAGCAGCCCTGGGACCTACGAGCGGTACTTC
CASSPGTYERYF
>NA|TRBV7-6|NA|TRBJ1-4
TGTGCCAGCAGGTCGGCCCCCGCAACTAATGAAAAACTGTTTTTT
CASRSAPATNEKLFF
>NA|TRBV10-2|many|TRBJ1-5
TGCGCCAGCAGGACGGGGGGTAGCAATCAGCCCCAGCATTTT
CASRTGGSNQPQHF
>NA|TRBV7-6|NA|TRBJ1-2
TGTGCCAGCGGGATTGGACAGTCGTCTGGCTACACCTTC
CASGIGQSSGYTF
>NA|TRBV4-2|NA|TRBJ2-3
TGTGCCAGCAGCCAAGATCCCCCTTGGGGGGGGGCAGGCACAGATACGCAGTATTTT
CASSQDPPWGGAGTDTQYF
>TRBD1|TRBV27|once|TRBJ2-3
TGTGCCAGCAGTTTCGGGACAGGGGACACAGATACGCAGTATTTT
CASSFGTGDTDTQYF
>NA|TRBV4-2|NA|TRBJ1-2
TGTGCCAGCAGCCAAGAGGTAGGGACCAAGGGCTATGGCTACACCTTC
CASSQEVGTKGYGYTF
>NA|TRBV7-2|few|TRBJ2-7
TGTGCCAGCAGCTTAGTGGCGAAAGGGGTCCACTACGAGCAGTACTTC
CASSLVAKGVHYEQYF
>NA|TRBV5-5|once|TRBJ1-5
TGTGCCAGCAGCTTGGGGCAGGGGCCTTATAGCAATCAGCCCCAGCATTTT
CASSLGQGPYSNQPQHF
>NA|TRBV20-1|NA|TRBJ2-1
TGCAGTGCGGTTGGGGGGCGATCCAATGAGCAGTTCTTC
CSAVGGRSNEQFF
>NA|TRBV12-3/TRBV12-4|NA|TRBJ1-2
TGTGCCAGCAGTTTATCAGGGGCCGTTGGGGGCTACACCTTC
CASSLSGAVGGYTF
>NA|TRBV7-8|NA|TRBJ1-6
TGCGCCAGCAGCTTAGGGAGTGGGAATTCACCCCTCCACTTT
CASSLGSGNSPLHF
>TRBD1|TRBV27|NA|TRBJ2-5
TGTGCCAGCAGTATCGGGACAGATAGGGAGACCCAGTACTTC
CASSIGTDRETQYF
>NA|TRBV10-3|once|TRBJ2-2
TGTGCCATCAGTGATCAGGGTTACACCGGGGAGCTGTTTTTT
CAISDQGYTGELFF
>TRBD1|TRBV20-1|NA|TRBJ1-5
TGCAGTGCTAGGGGTCCAGGGGGCATTGGGTATAGCAATCAGCCCCAGCATTTT
CSARGPGGIGYSNQPQHF
>TRBD2|TRBV20-1|few|TRBJ2-1
TGCAGTGCCACTAGCGGGGGGGAGTACAATGAGCAGTTCTTC
CSATSGGEYNEQFF
>NA|TRBV4-1|NA|TRBJ2-4
TGCGCCAGCAGCCAAGATATCGGGACAGCCAAAAACATTCAGTACTTC
CASSQDIGTAKNIQYF
>TRBD1|TRBV12-3/TRBV12-4|NA|TRBJ1-5
TGTGCCACCAGACAGGGAAGCCAGCCCCAGCATTTT
CATRQGSQPQHF
>NA|TRBV4-3|NA|TRBJ1-1
TGCGCCAGCAGCCAAGCCCCTCGGGGGAGGGAACCAGCTTTCTTT
CASSQAPRGREPAFF
>NA|TRBV4-3|few|TRBJ1-2
TGCGCCAGCAGCCACTCGTTGGTGGAGGGTGGTTATGGCTACACCTTC
CASSHSLVEGGYGYTF
>NA|TRBV15|NA|TRBJ1-1
TGTGCCACCAGCAGACGTAAAGTGCAGTCCACTGAAGCTTTCTTT
CATSRRKVQSTEAFF
>NA|TRBV10-3|NA|TRBJ1-2
TGTGCCATCAGTGAGTCCGGCCCAGGGCGAAGTGGCTACACCTTC
CAISESGPGRSGYTF
>NA|TRBV27|NA|TRBJ1-5
TGTGCCAGCAGTTTATTTGGACAGATGGTTGGAAGCAATCAGCCCCAGCATTTT
CASSLFGQMVGSNQPQHF
>TRBD1|TRBV7-9|NA|TRBJ1-4
TGTGCCAGCAGCTCGACCCCGAGACAGGGGATAGGAGAAAAACTGTTTTTT
CASSSTPRQGIGEKLFF
>NA|TRBV6-5|few|TRBJ2-7
TGTGCCAGCAGTTACCAACAGGGCAATGAGCAGTACTTC
CASSYQQGNEQYF